This TCR beta chain came from a study of glioma-infiltrating T cells. Details on this clonotype: The antigen is unknown.

Study observations and caveats: Gliomas, especially low-grade, showed above-expected tissue-blood divergence; non-neoplastic patients showed below. Very few CDR3 sequences were shared between tissue and blood.

Amplification of TCR alpha and beta CDR3 regions from RNA used iRepertoire nested multiplex PCR. Input was about 85-450 ng of tissue mRNA or PBMC total RNA. Via MiXCR, TCRdb re-called the multiplex PCR reads, giving one row per CDR3 protein. The sample yields under 200,000 distinct CDR3 sequences, 30% to 40% seen once. The germline CDR1 and CDR2 sequences are SGHRS and YFSETQ. The CDR3 covers 14 residues. J was trimmed by 7 bases and V by 3 bases; bases with no gene match: 3. The sequenced material came from glioma tissue, nonneoplastic brain tissue, or PBMCs (not recorded which). The clonotype was recovered from a human donor with low-grade glioma or glioblastoma, undergoing nonglioma brain surgery, or in good health (not recorded which). The chain combines TRBV5-1 with TRBJ2-1; TRBD1 matches 11 bases. CDR3 nucleotide sequence: TGCGCCAGCAGCTCCCGGGACAGGGGGAATGAGCAGTTCTTC. Amino acid sequence: CASSSRDRGNEQFF.